This is a list of T cell receptor beta chains from one sample in a study of glioma-infiltrating T cells. TCRdb independently ran MiXCR on the multiplex PCR reads; one entry per CDR3 protein. The table lists approximately 120,000 distinct CDR3 sequences, more than 20% of them singletons. Sequencing was carried out using glioma tissue, nonneoplastic brain tissue, or PBMCs (not recorded which). These receptors were collected from a human donor with low-grade glioma or glioblastoma, undergoing nonglioma brain surgery, or in good health (not recorded which). Both conserved end residues are part of each CDR3.

V gene: TRBV11-2
CDR3 protein: CASSFSTGGGTEAFF

V gene: TRBV29-1
CDR3 protein: CSGFRQGNTEAFF

V gene: TRBV19
CDR3 protein: CASRPDGETEAFF

V gene: TRBV4-3
CDR3 protein: CASSQDYPSIGYNEQFF

V gene: TRBV28
CDR3 protein: CASSLGRDGGEFF

V gene: TRBV4-1
CDR3 protein: CASSQGRTPIYEQYF

V gene: TRBV28
CDR3 protein: CASSLPETHYGYTF

V gene: TRBV19
CDR3 protein: CASSITGANNEQFF

V gene: TRBV12-3/TRBV12-4
CDR3 protein: CASSLSWGGTGGTEAFF

V gene: TRBV7-2
CDR3 protein: CASSRPQGSVGELFF

V gene: TRBV7-9
CDR3 protein: CASTADSLASPLHF

V gene: TRBV5-1
CDR3 protein: CASSLAPGSVYEQYF

V gene: TRBV19
CDR3 protein: CASSISLADYNEQFF

V gene: TRBV7-2
CDR3 protein: CASSFSGSGGSYEQYF

V gene: TRBV4-1
CDR3 protein: CARSQVVAAYNEQFF

V gene: TRBV6-6
CDR3 protein: CASSYGVLANSPLHF

V gene: TRBV20-1
CDR3 protein: CSAGLRAAGNICF

V gene: TRBV7-8
CDR3 protein: CASSPLTEKLFF

V gene: TRBV3-1
CDR3 protein: CASGLADRAEAQYF

V gene: TRBV7-6
CDR3 protein: CASSELAYTDTQYF

V gene: TRBV7-9
CDR3 protein: CASSHPSPGQVQSSYNEQFF

V gene: TRBV3-1
CDR3 protein: CASSQGGLAAKEQFF

V gene: TRBV7-2
CDR3 protein: CASSDRLAVDTQYF

V gene: TRBV7-9
CDR3 protein: CASSLASADTQYF

V gene: TRBV27
CDR3 protein: CASSLGIGGGETQYF

V gene: TRBV11-3
CDR3 protein: CASSLDTSSYEQYF

V gene: TRBV12-3/TRBV12-4
CDR3 protein: CASSLQGSNQPKHF

V gene: TRBV6-1
CDR3 protein: CASRFSGLGSYNEQFF

V gene: TRBV6-1
CDR3 protein: CASTDRYSSTDTQYF

V gene: TRBV27
CDR3 protein: CASTHTGQGFDEQYF

V gene: TRBV27
CDR3 protein: CASSLYGGGPGLYF

V gene: TRBV19
CDR3 protein: CASSIGESYEQYF

V gene: TRBV2
CDR3 protein: CASSYRQTTGTQHF

V gene: TRBV27
CDR3 protein: CASSLGLAGRNEQFF

V gene: TRBV7-9
CDR3 protein: CASSTSNYGYTF

V gene: TRBV2
CDR3 protein: CATTSGPYNEQFF

V gene: TRBV5-4
CDR3 protein: CASSLSTGSTDTRYF

V gene: TRBV7-9
CDR3 protein: CASSLIGSEAFF

V gene: TRBV2
CDR3 protein: CASTPAGGYTF

V gene: TRBV2
CDR3 protein: CASSEASSGSTDTDEETQYF

V gene: TRBV20-1
CDR3 protein: CSATGTGGWNTEAFF

V gene: TRBV20-1
CDR3 protein: CSARDPGGSSYEQYF

V gene: TRBV7-2
CDR3 protein: CASSSPYGANVLTF

V gene: TRBV19
CDR3 protein: CASSDRGRYEQYF

V gene: TRBV7-2
CDR3 protein: CASSLSMGRLNTEAFF

V gene: TRBV11-2
CDR3 protein: CASSLDPPFTGVGLSGNTIYF

V gene: TRBV11-2
CDR3 protein: CASSLDRNNYGCTF